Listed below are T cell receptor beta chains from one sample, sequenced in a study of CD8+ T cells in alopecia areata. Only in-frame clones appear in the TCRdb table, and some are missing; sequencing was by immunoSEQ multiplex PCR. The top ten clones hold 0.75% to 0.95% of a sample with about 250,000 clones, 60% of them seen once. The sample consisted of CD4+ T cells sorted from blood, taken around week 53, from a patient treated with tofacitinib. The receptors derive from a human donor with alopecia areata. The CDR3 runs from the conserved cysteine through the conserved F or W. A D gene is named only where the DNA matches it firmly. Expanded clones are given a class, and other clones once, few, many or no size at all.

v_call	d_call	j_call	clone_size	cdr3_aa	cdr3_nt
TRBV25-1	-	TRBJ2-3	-	CASSRGYTDTQYF	TGTGCCAGCAGTCGGGGATACACAGATACGCAGTATTTT
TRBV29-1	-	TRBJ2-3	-	CSVQRQFTDTQYF	TGCAGCGTCCAAAGACAGTTCACAGATACGCAGTATTTT
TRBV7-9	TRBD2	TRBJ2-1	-	CASEAGVQFF	TGTGCCAGCGAGGCGGGGGTCCAGTTCTTC
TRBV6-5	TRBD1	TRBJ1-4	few	CASRPTGGSEKLFF	TGTGCCAGCAGACCTACAGGGGGGAGTGAAAAACTGTTTTTT
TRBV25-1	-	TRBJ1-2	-	CASSEVPTGYTF	TGTGCCAGCAGTGAGGTCCCAACGGGCTACACCTTC
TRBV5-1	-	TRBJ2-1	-	CASSLEGNEQFF	TGCGCCAGCAGCTTGGAGGGGAATGAGCAGTTCTTC
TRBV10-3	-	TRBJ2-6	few	CAISRGSGANVLTF	TGTGCCATCAGCCGGGGATCTGGGGCCAACGTCCTGACTTTC
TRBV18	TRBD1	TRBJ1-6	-	CASFQGGSPLHF	TGTGCCAGCTTTCAGGGGGGCTCACCCCTCCACTTT
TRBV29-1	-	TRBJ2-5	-	CSVPAVQETQYF	TGCAGCGTTCCGGCAGTTCAAGAGACCCAGTACTTC
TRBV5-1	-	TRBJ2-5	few	CASSSAGSEPQETQYF	TGCGCCAGCAGCTCGGCGGGATCCGAACCCCAAGAGACCCAGTACTTC
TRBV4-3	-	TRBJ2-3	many	CASSQVKVNTDTQYF	TGCGCCAGCAGCCAAGTCAAGGTCAACACAGATACGCAGTATTTT
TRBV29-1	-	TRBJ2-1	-	CSVVTRLEQFF	TGCAGCGTAGTTACACGCCTGGAGCAGTTCTTC
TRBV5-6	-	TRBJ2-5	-	CASSLGGEETQYF	TGTGCCAGCAGCTTGGGGGGTGAGGAGACCCAGTACTTC
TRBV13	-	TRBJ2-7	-	CARQSGNRYEQYF	TGTGCCCGCCAATCAGGGAATCGCTACGAGCAGTACTTC
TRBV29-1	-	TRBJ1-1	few	CSVEWYGSAEAFF	TGCAGCGTTGAGTGGTACGGGAGCGCTGAAGCTTTCTTT
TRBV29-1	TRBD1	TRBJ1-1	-	CSTLGQGLEAFF	TGCAGCACTCTCGGACAGGGTCTAGAAGCTTTCTTT
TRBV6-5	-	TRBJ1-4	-	CASRRSQGGKLFF	TGTGCCAGCAGGAGATCTCAGGGCGGAAAACTGTTTTTT
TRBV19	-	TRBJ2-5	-	CASSTGTGGARTQYF	TGTGCCAGTAGTACTGGGACCGGAGGAGCTCGGACCCAGTACTTC
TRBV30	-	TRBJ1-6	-	CAWNSYSYNSPLHF	TGTGCCTGGAACAGCTACTCCTATAATTCACCCCTCCACTTT
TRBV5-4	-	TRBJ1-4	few	CASSLPGGLTSRATNEKLFF	TGTGCCAGCAGCTTGCCCGGGGGACTGACTTCTAGGGCAACTAATGAAAAACTGTTTTTT
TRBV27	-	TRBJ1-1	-	CASSLGGNTEAFF	TGTGCCAGCAGCCTCGGGGGGAACACTGAAGCTTTCTTT
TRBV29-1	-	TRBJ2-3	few	CSGHSDSISTDTQYF	TGCAGCGGACACTCGGACAGCATTAGCACAGATACGCAGTATTTT
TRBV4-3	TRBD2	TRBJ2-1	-	CASSQDGQGGENEQFF	TGCGCCAGCAGCCAAGATGGGCAGGGAGGGGAGAATGAGCAGTTCTTC
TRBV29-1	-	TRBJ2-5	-	CSVATGSGLETQYF	TGCAGCGTTGCGACGGGATCGGGGTTGGAGACCCAGTACTTC
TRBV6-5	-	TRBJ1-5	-	CASSSYRGSNQPQHF	TGTGCCAGCAGTTCGTATAGGGGGAGCAATCAGCCCCAGCATTTT
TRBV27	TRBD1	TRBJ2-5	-	CASSQTGREETQYF	TGTGCCAGCAGTCAGACAGGGCGGGAAGAGACCCAGTACTTC